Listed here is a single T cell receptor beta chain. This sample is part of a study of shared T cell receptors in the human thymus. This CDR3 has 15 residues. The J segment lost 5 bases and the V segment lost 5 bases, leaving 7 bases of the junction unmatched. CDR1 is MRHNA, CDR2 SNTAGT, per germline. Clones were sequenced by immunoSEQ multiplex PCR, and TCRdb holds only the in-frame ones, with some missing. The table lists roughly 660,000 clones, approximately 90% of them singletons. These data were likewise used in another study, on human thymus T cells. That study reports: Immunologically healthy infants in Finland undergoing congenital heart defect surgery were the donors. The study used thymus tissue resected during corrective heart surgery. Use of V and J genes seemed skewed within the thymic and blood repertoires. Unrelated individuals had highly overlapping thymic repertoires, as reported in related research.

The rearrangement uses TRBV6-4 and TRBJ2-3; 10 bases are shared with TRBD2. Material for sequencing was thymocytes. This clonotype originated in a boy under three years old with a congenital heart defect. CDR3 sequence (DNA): TGTGCCAGCAGTCAAGCGGGAGGGCGCCTAGATACGCAGTATTTT. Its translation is CASSQAGGRLDTQYF.